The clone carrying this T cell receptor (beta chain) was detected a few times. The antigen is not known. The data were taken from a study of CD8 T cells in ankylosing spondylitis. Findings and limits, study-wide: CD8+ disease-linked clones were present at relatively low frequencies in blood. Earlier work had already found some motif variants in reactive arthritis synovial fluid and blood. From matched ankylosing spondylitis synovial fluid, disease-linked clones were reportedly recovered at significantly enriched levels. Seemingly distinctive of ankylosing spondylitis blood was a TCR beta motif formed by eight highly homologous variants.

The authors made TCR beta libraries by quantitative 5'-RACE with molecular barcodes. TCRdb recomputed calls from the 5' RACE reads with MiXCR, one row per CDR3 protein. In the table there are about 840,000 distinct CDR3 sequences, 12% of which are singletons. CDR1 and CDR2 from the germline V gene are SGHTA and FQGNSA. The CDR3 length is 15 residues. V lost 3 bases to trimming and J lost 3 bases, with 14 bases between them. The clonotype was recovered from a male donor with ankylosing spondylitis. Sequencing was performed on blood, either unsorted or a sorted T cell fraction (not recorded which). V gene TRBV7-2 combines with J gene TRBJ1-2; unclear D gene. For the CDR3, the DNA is TGTGCCAGCAGCTTGGGCGGGGAATTAGACTATGGCTACACCTTC. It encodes CASSLGGELDYGYTF. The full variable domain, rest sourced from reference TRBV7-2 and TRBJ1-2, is GAGVSQSPSNKVTEKGKDVELRCDPISGHTALYWYRQSLGQGLEFLIYFQGNSAPDKSGLPSDRFSAERTGGSVSTLTIQRTQQEDSAVYLCASSLGGELDYGYTFGSGTRLTVV.